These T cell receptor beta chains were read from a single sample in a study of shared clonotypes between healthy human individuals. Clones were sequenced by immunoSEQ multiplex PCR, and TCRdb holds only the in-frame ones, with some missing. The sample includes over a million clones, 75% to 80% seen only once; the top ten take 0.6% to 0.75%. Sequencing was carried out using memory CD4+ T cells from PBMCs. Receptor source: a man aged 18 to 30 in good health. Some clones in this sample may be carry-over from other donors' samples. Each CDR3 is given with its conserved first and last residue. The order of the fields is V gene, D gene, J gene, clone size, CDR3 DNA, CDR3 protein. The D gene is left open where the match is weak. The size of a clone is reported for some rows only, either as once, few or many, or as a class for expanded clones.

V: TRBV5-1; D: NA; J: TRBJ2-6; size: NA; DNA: TGCGCCAGCAGCTTGGCCGAAGGTGGGGCCAACGTCCTGACTTTC; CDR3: CASSLAEGGANVLTF
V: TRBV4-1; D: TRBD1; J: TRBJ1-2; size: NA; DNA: TGCGCCAGCAGCCATCTCAGAGGGGACAGGGGGTTCTACACCTTC; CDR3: CASSHLRGDRGFYTF
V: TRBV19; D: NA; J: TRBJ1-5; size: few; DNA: TGTGCCAGTAAACCCGTTGGCAGGGACGGCAATCAGCCCCAGCATTTT; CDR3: CASKPVGRDGNQPQHF
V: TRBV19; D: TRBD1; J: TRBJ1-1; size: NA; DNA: TGTGCCAGTAGTATAGTGGGGACAGCGGGCACTGAAGCTTTCTTT; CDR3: CASSIVGTAGTEAFF
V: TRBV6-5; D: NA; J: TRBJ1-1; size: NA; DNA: TGTGCCAGCAGTGCCACAGGGACCATGAACACTGAAGCTTTCTTT; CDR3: CASSATGTMNTEAFF
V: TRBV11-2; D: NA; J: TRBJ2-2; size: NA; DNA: TGTGCCAGCAGCTTAGATGGGACTGGGAACGGGGAGCTGTTTTTT; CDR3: CASSLDGTGNGELFF
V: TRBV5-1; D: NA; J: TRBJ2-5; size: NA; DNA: TGCGCCAGCAGCCTCTTTTCAGAAGAGACCCAGTACTTC; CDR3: CASSLFSEETQYF
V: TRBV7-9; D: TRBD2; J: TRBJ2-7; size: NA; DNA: TGTGCCAGCAGCTTAGGACTCACTAGCGGGAGTTTGTACGAGCAGTACTTC; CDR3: CASSLGLTSGSLYEQYF
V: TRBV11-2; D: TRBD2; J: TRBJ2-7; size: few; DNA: TGTGCCAGCAGCTGGTATGGGGGGGACGAGCAGTACTTC; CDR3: CASSWYGGDEQYF
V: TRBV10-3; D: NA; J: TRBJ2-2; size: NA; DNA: TGTGCCATCAGTGGGGTTGCGAACACCGGGGAGCTGTTTTTT; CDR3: CAISGVANTGELFF
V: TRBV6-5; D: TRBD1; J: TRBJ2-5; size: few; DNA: TGTGCCAGCAGGACCGGACAGGGGGTTTCAGAGACCCAGTACTTC; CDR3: CASRTGQGVSETQYF
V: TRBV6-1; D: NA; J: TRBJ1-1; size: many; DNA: TGTGCCAGCAGTGAAGCTCTCGGACGGCTTGAAGCTTTCTTT; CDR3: CASSEALGRLEAFF
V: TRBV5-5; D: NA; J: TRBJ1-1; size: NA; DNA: TGTGCCAGCAGCTTTACTCAGGAAGGGGGTGAAGCTTTCTTT; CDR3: CASSFTQEGGEAFF
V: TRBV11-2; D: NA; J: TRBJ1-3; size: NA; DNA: TGTGCCAGCAGCTCAGAGTTCGGAAACACCATATATTTT; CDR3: CASSSEFGNTIYF
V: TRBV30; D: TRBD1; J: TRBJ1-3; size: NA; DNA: TGTGCCTGGACCGGGACAGCACTAGGAAACACCATATATTTT; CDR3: CAWTGTALGNTIYF
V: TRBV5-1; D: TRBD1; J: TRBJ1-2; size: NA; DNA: TGCGCCAGCAGCCTGCGGGGACAGGGGGCAGACTATGGCTACACCTTC; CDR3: CASSLRGQGADYGYTF
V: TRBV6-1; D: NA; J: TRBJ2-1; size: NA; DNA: TGTGCCAGCAGAGACACAGGTTTCGATGAGCAGTTCTTC; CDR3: CASRDTGFDEQFF
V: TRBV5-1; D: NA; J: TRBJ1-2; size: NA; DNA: TGCGCCAGCAGCCCGGGATCCCCCGCCGGCTATGGCTACACCTTC; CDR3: CASSPGSPAGYGYTF
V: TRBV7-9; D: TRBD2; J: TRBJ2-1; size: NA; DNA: TGTGCCAGCAGGACTACTAGCGGGAGGTACAATGAGCAGTTCTTC; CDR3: CASRTTSGRYNEQFF
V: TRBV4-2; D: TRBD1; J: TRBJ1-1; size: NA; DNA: TGTGCCAGCAGCGCTCGGGACAGTAACACTGAAGCTTTCTTT; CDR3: CASSARDSNTEAFF
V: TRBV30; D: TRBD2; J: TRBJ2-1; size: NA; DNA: TGTGCCTGGAAACTAGCGAGGACCCTACCGGACAATGAGCAGTTCTTC; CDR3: CAWKLARTLPDNEQFF
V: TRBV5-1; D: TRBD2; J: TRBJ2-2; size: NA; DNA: TGCGCCAGCAGCACGTCCGGGACTAGCGGCACCGGGGAGCTGTTTTTT; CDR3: CASSTSGTSGTGELFF
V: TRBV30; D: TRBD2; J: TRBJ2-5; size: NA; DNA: TGTGCCTGGAGTGTACGGAGCGGGAGGGCCACAGAGACCCAGTACTTC; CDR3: CAWSVRSGRATETQYF